These 16 T cell receptor beta chains were sequenced from one sample in a study of monozygotic twins with inflammatory bowel disease. TCRdb re-analyzed the 5' RACE reads; it lists each CDR3 protein once, without DNA. The sample has around 370,000 distinct CDR3 sequences; the top ten hold 2% to 3%. The sequencing sample was made of blood. Receptors were obtained from a human donor with ulcerative colitis or Crohn's disease, or a healthy co-twin of an affected twin (not recorded which).

The chain employs TRBV24-1 and TRBJ2-7; no DNA is available, so the TRBD1 call from TCRdb remains unchecked. The germline V gene encodes CDR1 KGHDR and CDR2 SFDVKD. The CDR3 spans 17 residues. CDR3 residues: CATSDSVRGQGNYEQYF.

The chain uses TRBV4-2 and TRBJ2-1. This CDR3 comprises 15 residues. CDR1 is LGHNA, CDR2 YNFKEQ, per germline. CDR3 protein: CASTPGYRIYNEQFF.

The chain is built from TRBV5-6 and TRBJ2-7; lacking DNA, the TRBD1 call made by TCRdb goes unchecked. Germline CDR1 and CDR2: SGHDT and YYEEEE. The CDR3 loop spans 16 amino acids. The CDR3 reads CASSLMVSGAYYEQYF.

The chain has TRBV14 and TRBJ1-4; TCRdb lists TRBD1, though no DNA is available to test this call. CDR1 and CDR2 from the germline V gene are SGHDN and FVKESK. The CDR3 is 14 amino acids. This CDR3 is CASSRETGGQKLFF. Complete variable domain (other parts from reference TRBV14 and TRBJ1-4): EAGVTQFPSHSVIEKGQTVTLRCDPISGHDNLYWYRRVMGKEIKFLLHFVKESKQDESGMPNNRFLAERTGGTYSTLKVQPAELEDSGVYFCASSRETGGQKLFFGSGTQLSVL.

J is TRBJ1-4 and V is TRBV6-5; TCRdb picks TRBD1, but there is no DNA to check that call. CDR1 and CDR2 (germline): MNHEY, SVGAGI. The CDR3 consists of 17 residues. The CDR3 loop reads CASSYTSLGAANEKLFF.

This chain uses TRBV7-2 with TRBJ2-3; TCRdb lists TRBD2, though no DNA is available to test this call. The CDR3 is made up of 15 amino acids. The germline V gene has CDR1 SGHTA and CDR2 FQGNSA. This chain's CDR3 is CASSLSSGATGTQYF.

The V gene is TRBV7-2, the J gene TRBJ2-7. Germline loops: CDR1 SGHTA, CDR2 FQGNSA. The CDR3 extends over 15 amino acids. The CDR3 reads CASSLDGVSSYEQYF.

The chain uses TRBV5-5 and TRBJ2-2. The CDR3 has 15 residues. The germline V gene has CDR1 SGHKS and CDR2 YYEKEE (reference sequence). The CDR3 here is CASSPNVVNTGELFF.

The J gene is TRBJ1-2, the V gene TRBV9. In germline, CDR1 is SGDLS, CDR2 YYNGEE. This CDR3 has 14 amino acids. The CDR3 reads CASSMQGGEYGYTF.

The rearrangement joins TRBV20-1 to TRBJ2-1; TCRdb names TRBD2, which stays unverified in the absence of DNA. Germline CDR1 reads DFQATT; CDR2 reads SNEGSKA (reference sequence). The CDR3 runs to 14 residues. CDR3 protein: CSATSGGWLKEQFF.

The chain combines TRBV6-5 with TRBJ2-7; the D call of TRBD1 rests on TCRdb alone, since no DNA is present to check it. The CDR3 length is 16 residues. CDR1 is MNHEY and CDR2 is SVGAGI in the germline V gene. CDR3 loop: CASSSIGTGPSYEQYF.

CDR3 sequence reads: CASSLAGTGSQMSEAHF. The V gene is TRBV7-2, the J gene TRBJ1-6; TCRdb returns TRBD1, unconfirmable since there is no DNA. Germline V CDR1 and CDR2: SGHTA, FQGNSA. The CDR3 length is 17 residues. Full variable domain (rest looked up from reference TRBV7-2 and TRBJ1-6): GAGVSQSPSNKVTEKGKDVELRCDPISGHTALYWYRQSLGQGLEFLIYFQGNSAPDKSGLPSDRFSAERTGGSVSTLTIQRTQQEDSAVYLCASSLAGTGSQMSEAHFGNGTRLTVT.

The rearrangement joins TRBV24-1 to TRBJ2-2; as DNA is missing, the TRBD1 call by TCRdb cannot be tested. There are 15 residues in the CDR3. Germline-derived CDR1 and CDR2 are KGHDR and SFDVKD. CDR3 sequence: CATSDRGASTGELFF.

V is TRBV6-2 or TRBV6-3 and J is TRBJ2-2; as DNA is missing, the TRBD1 call by TCRdb cannot be tested. The germline V gene encodes CDR1 MNHEY and CDR2 SVGEGT. The CDR3 is 15 residues long. The CDR3 here is CASSWRGPDTGELFF.

V and J are TRBV5-1 and TRBJ1-1. CDR1 is SGHRS, CDR2 YFSETQ, per germline. This CDR3 is 16 amino acids long. Here the CDR3 reads CASSLSVLTSNTEAFF. The variable domain in full, completed from reference TRBV5-1 and TRBJ1-1, reads KAGVTQTPRYLIKTRGQQVTLSCSPISGHRSVSWYQQTPGQGLQFLFEYFSETQRNKGNFPGRFSGRQFSNSRSEMNVSTLELGDSALYLCASSLSVLTSNTEAFFGQGTRLTVV.

V usage is TRBV18 and J usage is TRBJ1-5; the D call of TRBD1 rests on TCRdb alone, since no DNA is present to check it. Germline CDR1 and CDR2: KGHSH and LQKENI. The length of the CDR3 is 15 residues. CDR3 protein: CASSPTGQKNQPQHF.